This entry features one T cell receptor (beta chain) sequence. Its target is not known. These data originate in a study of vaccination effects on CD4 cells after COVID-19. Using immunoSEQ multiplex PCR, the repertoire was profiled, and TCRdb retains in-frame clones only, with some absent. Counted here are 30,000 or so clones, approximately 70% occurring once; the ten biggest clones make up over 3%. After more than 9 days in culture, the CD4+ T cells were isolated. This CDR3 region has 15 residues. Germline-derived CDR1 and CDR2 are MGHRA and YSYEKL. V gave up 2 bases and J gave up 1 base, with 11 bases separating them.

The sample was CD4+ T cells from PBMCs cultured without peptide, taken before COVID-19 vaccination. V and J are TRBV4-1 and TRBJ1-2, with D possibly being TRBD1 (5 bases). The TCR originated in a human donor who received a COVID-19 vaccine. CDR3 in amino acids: CASSQNTGVNYGYTF. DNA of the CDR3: TGCGCCAGCAGCCAAAATACAGGAGTTAACTATGGCTACACCTTC.